The T cell receptor (beta chain) under discussion was sequenced for a study of blood T cell repertoires in COVID-19. The overall study: COVID-19 samples from acute and convalescent phases originated in the United States, Italy and Spain. In each case, the material was cDNA or gDNA derived from T cells, B-cell-depleted T cells, or PBMCs.

The germline CDR1 and CDR2 sequences are KGHDR and SFDVKD. This CDR3 is 15 amino acids long. The V segment lost 9 bases and the J segment 6 bases; nucleotides outside the gene matches: 8. Per the authors' pipeline: It was from reference gene primer amplification that nucleated cell counts were estimated. Clones were read by immunoSEQ multiplex PCR, and TCRdb kept only the in-frame ones, dropping some. The D gene and trimming were derived from the DNA, and the V and J assignments and clone size from that table. This sample has about 370,000 clones, with more than 70% found just once. The V and J genes are TRBV24-1 and TRBJ2-1; 12 bases fit TRBD1. The sequencing input was peripheral blood. The source is a woman in her thirties with COVID-19, enrolled during active disease. The CDR3 coding sequence is TGTGCCACCCAACCGGGACAGGGGGCTGGCAATGAGCAGTTCTTC. Protein product: CATQPGQGAGNEQFF.